This TCR beta chain originates from a study of T cells in Graves' hyperthyroidism and ophthalmopathy. Germline V gene data show CDR1 as SGHTA and CDR2 as FQGNSA. This CDR3 is built from 13 residues. V was clipped by 5 bases and J by 4 bases, with 11 bases between them. Concerning this clonotype: Its target is unknown.

Study-wide findings and caveats: Blood also held most thyroid clonotypes expanded beyond 0.001.

The source material, RNA transcripts, was used to amplify TCR beta CDR3 regions. The HTBI primer set was used in a first-round RT-PCR of the TCR CDR3. TCRdb reanalysed the multiplex PCR reads using MiXCR and keeps one entry per CDR3 protein. The sample records 45,000 to 55,000 distinct CDR3 sequences, less than 65% being singletons. The sequencing input was peripheral blood or thyroid tissue (not recorded which). The clonotype comes from a man aged 18 to 35 with Graves' hyperthyroidism. The gene calls are TRBV7-2 and TRBJ2-5, with a weak D call TRBD2 (6 bases). CDR3 protein: CASSPGDLETQYF. The CDR3, as DNA: TGTGCCAGCAGCCCGGGAGACCTAGAGACCCAGTACTTC.